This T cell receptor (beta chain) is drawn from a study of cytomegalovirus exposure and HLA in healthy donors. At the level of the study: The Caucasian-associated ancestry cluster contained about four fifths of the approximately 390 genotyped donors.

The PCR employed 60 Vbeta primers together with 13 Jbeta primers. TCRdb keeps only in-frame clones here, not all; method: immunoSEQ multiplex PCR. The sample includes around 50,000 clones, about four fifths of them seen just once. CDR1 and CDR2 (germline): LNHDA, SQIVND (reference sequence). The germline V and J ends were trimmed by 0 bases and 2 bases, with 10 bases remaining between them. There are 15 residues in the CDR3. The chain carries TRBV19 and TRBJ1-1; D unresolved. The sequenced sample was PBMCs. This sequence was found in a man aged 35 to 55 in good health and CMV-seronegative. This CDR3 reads CASSIDTALNTEAFF. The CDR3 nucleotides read TGTGCCAGTAGTATAGATACTGCGTTAAACACTGAAGCTTTCTTT.